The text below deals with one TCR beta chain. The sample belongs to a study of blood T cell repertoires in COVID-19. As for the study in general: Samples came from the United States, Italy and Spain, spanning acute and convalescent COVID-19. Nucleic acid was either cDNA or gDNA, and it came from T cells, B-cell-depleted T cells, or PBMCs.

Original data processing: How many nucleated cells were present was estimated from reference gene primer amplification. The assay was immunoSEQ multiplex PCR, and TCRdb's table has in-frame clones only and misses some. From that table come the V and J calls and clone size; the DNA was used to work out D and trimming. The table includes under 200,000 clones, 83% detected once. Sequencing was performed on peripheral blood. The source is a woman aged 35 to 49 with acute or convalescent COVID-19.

The CDR3 nucleotides are TGCAGCGTTGAGGTTGAGCGCTCCTACGAGCAGTACTTC. It codes for CSVEVERSYEQYF. This sequence joins TRBV29-1 and TRBJ2-7; no reliable D call. V lost 3 bases and J 0 bases, leaving 9 bases between the germline ends. The length of the CDR3 is 13 residues. Germline loops: CDR1 SQVTM, CDR2 ANQGSEA.